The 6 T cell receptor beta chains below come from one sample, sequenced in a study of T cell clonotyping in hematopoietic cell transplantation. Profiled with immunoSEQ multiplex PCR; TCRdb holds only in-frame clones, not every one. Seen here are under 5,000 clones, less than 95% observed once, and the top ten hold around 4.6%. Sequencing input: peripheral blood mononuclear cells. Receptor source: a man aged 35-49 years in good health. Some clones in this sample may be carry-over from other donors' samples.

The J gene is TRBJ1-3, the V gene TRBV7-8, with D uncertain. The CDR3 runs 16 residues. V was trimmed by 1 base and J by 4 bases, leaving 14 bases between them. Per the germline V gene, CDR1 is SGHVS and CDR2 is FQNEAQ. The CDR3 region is CASSLVSGVDGNTIYF. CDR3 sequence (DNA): TGTGCCAGCAGCTTAGTTTCCGGGGTAGACGGAAACACCATATATTTT. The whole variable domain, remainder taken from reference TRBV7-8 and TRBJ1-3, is GAGVSQSPRYKVAKRGQDVALRCDPISGHVSLFWYQQALGQGPEFLTYFQNEAQLDKSGLPSDRFFAERPEGSVSTLKIQRTQQEDSAVYLCASSLVSGVDGNTIYFGEGSWLTVV.

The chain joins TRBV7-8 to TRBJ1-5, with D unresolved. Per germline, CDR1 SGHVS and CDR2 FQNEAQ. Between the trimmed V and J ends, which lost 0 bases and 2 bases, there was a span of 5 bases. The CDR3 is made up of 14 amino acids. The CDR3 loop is CASSLAGRNQPQHF. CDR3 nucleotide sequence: TGTGCCAGCAGCTTAGCAGGGCGCAATCAGCCCCAGCATTTT.

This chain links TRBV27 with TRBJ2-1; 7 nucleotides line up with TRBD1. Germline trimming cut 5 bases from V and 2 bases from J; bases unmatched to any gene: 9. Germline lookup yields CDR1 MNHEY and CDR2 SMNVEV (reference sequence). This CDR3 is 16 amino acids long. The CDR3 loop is CASSPNRGPPYNEQFF. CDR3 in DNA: TGTGCCAGCAGTCCAAACAGGGGTCCTCCCTACAATGAGCAGTTCTTC.

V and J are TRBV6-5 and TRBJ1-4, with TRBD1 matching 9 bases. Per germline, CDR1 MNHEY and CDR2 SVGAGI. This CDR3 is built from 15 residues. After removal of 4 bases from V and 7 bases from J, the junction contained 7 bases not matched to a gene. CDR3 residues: CASSSGPGQGEKLFF. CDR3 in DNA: TGTGCCAGCAGTTCCGGACCGGGACAGGGTGAAAAACTGTTTTTT.

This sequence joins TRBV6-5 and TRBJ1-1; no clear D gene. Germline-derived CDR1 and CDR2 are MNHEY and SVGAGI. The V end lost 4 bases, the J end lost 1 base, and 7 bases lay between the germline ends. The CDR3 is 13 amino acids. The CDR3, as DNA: TGTGCCAGCAGTTCCCGACAGAACACTGAAGCTTTCTTT. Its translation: CASSSRQNTEAFF.

CDR3 nucleotides: TGTGCCAGCAGTGAAAACAAGGGTAATGGTGGCTACACCTTC. It specifies CASSENKGNGGYTF. V is TRBV2 and J is TRBJ1-2; D is unclear. V lost 2 bases and J lost 7, with 14 bases in between. Germline assignment: CDR1 SNHLY and CDR2 FYNNEI. This CDR3 comprises 14 residues.